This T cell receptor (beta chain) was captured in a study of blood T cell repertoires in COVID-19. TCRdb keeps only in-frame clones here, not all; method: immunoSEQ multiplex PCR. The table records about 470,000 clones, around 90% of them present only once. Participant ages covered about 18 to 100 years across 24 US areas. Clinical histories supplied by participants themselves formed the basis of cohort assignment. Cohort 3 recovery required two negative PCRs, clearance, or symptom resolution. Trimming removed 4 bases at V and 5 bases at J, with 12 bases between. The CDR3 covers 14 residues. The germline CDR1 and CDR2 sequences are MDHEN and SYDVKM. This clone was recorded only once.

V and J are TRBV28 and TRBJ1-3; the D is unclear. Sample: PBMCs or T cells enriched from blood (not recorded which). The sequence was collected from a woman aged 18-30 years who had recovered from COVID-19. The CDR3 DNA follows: TGTGCCAGCAGTTCTCCGGGGTTGAGAAACACCATATATTTT. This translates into CASSSPGLRNTIYF.